This T cell receptor (beta chain) was sequenced in a study of blood T cells in healthy people across ages. Study-wide results and limits: Total diversity from one million sequenced T cells was likely underestimated.

On this clonotype itself: Its antigen is not known.

The CDR3 runs to 16 residues. Alongside a J-beta primer mix, a sample-barcoded 5' primer served in a second PCR lasting roughly 7 to 11 cycles. TCRdb used MiXCR to reprocess the 5' RACE reads, holding one entry per CDR3 protein. The repertoire consists of about 560,000 distinct CDR3 sequences, with roughly a quarter occurring once and the leading ten covering 3% to 4%. Donors were systemically healthy Caucasian individuals from Russia aged about 6 to 95 years. Peripheral blood from each donor was collected in a volume of 8 to 10 milliliters. These data were likewise used in another study, on T cells of mothers and their children. From that second work: Over 8.5 million reads per mother and around 3.2 million per child were obtained.

The source material was blood. This sequence joins TRBV21-1 and TRBJ1-4. TRBV21-1 is tagged as a pseudogene. The sequence was collected from a boy under 10 years old in good health. The CDR3 spells CASSKADNPTNEKLFF. The CDR3 DNA follows: TGTGCCAGCAGCAAAGCCGACAACCCAACTAATGAAAAACTGTTTTTT.